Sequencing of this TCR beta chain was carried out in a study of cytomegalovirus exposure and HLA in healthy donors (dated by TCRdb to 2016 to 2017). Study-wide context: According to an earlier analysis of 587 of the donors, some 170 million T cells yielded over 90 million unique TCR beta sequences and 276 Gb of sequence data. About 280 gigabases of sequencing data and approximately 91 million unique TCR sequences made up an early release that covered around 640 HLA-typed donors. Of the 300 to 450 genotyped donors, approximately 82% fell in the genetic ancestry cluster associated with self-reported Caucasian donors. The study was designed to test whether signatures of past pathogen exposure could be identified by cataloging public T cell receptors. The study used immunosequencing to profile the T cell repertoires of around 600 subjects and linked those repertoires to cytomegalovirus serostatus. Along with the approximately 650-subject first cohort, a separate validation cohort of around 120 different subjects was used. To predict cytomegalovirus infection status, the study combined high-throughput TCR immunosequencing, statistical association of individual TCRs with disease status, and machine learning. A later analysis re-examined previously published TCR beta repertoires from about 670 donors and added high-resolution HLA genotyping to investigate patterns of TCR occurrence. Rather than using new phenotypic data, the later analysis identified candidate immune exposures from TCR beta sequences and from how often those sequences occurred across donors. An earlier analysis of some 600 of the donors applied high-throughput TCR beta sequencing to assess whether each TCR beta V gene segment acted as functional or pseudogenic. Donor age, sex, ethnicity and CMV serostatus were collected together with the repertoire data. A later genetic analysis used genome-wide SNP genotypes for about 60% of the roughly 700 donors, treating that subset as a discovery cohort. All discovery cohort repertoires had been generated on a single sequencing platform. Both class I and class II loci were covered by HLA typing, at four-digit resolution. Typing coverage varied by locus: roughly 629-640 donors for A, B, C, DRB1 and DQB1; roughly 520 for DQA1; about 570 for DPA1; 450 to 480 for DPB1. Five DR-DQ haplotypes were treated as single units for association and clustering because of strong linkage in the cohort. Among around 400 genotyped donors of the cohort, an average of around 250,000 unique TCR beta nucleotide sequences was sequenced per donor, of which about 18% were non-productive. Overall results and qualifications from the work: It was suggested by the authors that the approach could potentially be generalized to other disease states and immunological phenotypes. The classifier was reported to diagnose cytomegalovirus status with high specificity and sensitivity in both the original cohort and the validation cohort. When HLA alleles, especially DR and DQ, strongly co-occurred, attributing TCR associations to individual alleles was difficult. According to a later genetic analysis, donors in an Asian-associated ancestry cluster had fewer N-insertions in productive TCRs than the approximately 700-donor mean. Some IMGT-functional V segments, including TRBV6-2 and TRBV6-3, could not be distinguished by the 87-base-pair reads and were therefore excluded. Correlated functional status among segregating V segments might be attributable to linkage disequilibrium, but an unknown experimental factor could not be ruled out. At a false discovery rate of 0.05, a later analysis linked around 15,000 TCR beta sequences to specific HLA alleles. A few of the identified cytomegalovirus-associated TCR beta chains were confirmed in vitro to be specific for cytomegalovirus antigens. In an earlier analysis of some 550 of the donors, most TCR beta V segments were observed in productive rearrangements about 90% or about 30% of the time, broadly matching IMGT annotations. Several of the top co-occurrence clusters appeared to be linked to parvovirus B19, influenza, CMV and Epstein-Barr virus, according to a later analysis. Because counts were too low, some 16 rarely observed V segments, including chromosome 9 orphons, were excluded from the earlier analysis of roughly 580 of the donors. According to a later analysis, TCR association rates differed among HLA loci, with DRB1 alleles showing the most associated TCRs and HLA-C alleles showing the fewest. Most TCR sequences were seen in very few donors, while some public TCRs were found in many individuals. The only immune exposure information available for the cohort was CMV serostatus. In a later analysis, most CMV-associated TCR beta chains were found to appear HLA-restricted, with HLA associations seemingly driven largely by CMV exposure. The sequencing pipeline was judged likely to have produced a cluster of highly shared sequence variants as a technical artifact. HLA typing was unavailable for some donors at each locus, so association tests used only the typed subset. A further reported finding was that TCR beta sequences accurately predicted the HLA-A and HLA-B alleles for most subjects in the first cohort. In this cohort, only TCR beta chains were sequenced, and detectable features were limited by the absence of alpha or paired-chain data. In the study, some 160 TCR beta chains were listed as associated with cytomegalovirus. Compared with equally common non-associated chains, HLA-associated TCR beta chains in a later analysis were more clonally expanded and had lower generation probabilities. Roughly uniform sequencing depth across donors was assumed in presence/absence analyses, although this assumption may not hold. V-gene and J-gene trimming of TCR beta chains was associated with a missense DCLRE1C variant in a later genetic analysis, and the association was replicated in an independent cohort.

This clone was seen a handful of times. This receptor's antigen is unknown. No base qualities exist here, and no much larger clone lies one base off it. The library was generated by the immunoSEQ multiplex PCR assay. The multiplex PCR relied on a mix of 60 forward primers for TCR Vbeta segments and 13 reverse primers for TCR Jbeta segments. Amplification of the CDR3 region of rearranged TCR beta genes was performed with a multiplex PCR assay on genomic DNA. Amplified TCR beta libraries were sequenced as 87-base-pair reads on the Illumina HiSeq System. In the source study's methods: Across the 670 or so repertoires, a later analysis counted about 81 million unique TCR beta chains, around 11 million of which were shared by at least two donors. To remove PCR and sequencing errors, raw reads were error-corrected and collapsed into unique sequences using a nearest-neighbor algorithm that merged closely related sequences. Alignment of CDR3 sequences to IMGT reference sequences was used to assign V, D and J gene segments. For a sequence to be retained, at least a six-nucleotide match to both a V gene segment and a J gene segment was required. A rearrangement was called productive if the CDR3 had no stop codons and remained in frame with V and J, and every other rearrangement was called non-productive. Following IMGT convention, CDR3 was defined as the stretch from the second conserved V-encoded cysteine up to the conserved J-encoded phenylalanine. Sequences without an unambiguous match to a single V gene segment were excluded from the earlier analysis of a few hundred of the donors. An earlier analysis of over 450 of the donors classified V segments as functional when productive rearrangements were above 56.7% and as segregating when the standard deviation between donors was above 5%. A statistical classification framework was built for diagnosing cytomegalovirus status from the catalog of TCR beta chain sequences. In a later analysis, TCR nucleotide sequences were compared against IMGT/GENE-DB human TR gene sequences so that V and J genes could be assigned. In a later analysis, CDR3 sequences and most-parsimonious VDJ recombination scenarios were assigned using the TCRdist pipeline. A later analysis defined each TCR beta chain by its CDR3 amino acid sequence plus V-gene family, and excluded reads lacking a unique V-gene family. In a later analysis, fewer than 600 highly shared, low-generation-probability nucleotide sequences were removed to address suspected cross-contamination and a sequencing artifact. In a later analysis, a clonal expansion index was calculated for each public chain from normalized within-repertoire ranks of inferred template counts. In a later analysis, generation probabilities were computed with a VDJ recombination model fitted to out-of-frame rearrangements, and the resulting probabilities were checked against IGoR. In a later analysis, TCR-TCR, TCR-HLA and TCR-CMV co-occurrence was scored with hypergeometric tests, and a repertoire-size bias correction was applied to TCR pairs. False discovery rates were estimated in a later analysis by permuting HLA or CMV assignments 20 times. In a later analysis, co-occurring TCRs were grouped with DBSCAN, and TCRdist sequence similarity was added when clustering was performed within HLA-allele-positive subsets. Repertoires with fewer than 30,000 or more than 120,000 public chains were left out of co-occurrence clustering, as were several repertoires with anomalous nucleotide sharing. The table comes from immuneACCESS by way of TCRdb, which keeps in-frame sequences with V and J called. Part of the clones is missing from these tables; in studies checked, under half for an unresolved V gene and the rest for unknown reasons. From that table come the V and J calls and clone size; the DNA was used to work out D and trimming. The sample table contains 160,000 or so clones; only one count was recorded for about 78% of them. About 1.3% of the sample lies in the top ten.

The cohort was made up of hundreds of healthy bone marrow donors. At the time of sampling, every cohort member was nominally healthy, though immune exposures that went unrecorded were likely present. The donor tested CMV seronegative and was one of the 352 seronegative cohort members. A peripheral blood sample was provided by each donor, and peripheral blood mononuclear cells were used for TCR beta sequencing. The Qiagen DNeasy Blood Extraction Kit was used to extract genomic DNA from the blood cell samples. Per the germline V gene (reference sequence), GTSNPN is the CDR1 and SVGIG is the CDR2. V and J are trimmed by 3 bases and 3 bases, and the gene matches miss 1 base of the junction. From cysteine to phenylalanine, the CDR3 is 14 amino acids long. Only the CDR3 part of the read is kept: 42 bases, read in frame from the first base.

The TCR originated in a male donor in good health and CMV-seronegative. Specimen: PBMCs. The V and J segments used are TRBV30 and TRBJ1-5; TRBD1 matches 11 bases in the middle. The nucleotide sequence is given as TGTGCCTGGAGAGGACAGGGGGCCAATCAGCCCCAGCATTTT. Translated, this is CAWRGQGANQPQHF.